This section outlines one T cell receptor beta chain sequence together with its context. This entry is derived from a study of blood T cell repertoires in COVID-19. Trimming pared 0 bases from V and 2 bases from J, leaving 8 bases between. Per the germline V gene, CDR1 is SGHNT and CDR2 is YENEEA. The CDR3 contains 14 residues. As processed by the authors: Amplification from reference gene primers served as the basis for estimated nucleated cell counts. Profiled with immunoSEQ multiplex PCR; TCRdb holds only in-frame clones, not every one. The V and J calls and clone size come from that table; D and trimming were worked out from the DNA. The sample records roughly 250,000 clones, approximately 83% being singletons.

Sequencing was done on a sample of PBMCs or T cells enriched from blood (not recorded which). This TCR was recovered from a woman in her forties with acute COVID-19. The V gene is TRBV11-3, the J gene TRBJ2-7, with TRBD1 as a possible D gene (5 bases). CDR3 nucleotide sequence: TGTGCCAGCAGCTTAGAAGCAGGGCCCTACGAGCAGTACTTC. Protein sequence: CASSLEAGPYEQYF. The complete variable domain, with remaining parts taken from reference TRBV11-3 and TRBJ2-7, reads EAGVVQSPRYKIIEKKQPVAFWCNPISGHNTLYWYLQNLGQGPELLIRYENEEAVDDSQLPKDRFSAERLKGVDSTLKIQPAELGDSAVYLCASSLEAGPYEQYFGPGTRLTVT.